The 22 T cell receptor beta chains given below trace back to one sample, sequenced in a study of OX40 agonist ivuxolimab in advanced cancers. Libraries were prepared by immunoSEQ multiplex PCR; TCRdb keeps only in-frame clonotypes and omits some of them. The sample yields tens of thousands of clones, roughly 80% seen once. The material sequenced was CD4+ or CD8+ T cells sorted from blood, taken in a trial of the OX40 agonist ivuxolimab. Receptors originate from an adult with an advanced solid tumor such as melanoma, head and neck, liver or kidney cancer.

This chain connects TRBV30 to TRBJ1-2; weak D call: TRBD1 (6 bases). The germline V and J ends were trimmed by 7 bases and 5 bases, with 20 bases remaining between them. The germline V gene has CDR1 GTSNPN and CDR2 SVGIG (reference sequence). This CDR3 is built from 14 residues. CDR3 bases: TGTGCCTCCTCGGGACATACCCACCGATATGGCTACACCTTC. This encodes CASSGHTHRYGYTF.

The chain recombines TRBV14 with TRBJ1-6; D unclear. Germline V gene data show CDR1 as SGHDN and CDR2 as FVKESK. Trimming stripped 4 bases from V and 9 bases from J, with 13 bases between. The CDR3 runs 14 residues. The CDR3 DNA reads TGTGCCAGCAGCCCACGGACCGGAGGTTCACCCCTCCACTTT. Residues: CASSPRTGGSPLHF.

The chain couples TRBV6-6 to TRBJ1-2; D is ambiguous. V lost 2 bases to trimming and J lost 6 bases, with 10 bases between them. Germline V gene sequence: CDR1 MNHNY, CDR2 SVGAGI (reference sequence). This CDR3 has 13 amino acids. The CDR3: CASSYGWGNGYTF. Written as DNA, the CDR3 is TGTGCCAGCAGTTACGGGTGGGGAAATGGCTACACCTTC.

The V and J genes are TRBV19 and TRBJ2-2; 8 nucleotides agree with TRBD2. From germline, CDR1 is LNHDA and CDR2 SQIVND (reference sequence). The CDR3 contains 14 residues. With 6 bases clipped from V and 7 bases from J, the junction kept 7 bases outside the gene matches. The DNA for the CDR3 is TGTGCCAGTAGGGTCGGGGGGGCTGGCGGGGAGCTGTTTTTT. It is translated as CASRVGGAGGELFF.

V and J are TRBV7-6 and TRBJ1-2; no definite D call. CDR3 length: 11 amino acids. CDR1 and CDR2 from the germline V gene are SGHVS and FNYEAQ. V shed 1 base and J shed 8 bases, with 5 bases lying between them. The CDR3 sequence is CASSLEQGYTF. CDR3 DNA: TGTGCCAGCAGCTTAGAACAGGGCTACACCTTC.

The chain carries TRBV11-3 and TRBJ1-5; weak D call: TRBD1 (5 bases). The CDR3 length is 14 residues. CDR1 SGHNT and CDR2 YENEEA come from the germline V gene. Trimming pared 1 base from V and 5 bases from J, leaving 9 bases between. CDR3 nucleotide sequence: TGTGCCAGCAGCTTAGGGGGGACCGATCAGCCCCAGCATTTT. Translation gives CASSLGGTDQPQHF.

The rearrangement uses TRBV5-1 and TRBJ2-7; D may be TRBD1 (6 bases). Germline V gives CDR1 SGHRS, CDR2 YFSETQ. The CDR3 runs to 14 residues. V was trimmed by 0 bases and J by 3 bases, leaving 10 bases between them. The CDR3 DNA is TGCGCCAGCAGCTTGGAGGGACAACGCTACGAGCAGTACTTC. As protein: CASSLEGQRYEQYF.

The CDR3 sequence: CASSDRLAGGPYEQFF. CDR3 nucleotide sequence: TGTGCCAGCAGTGACCGACTAGCGGGGGGGCCGTATGAGCAGTTCTTC. The rearrangement links TRBV25-1 to TRBJ2-1, with 14 bases that match TRBD2. This CDR3 has 16 residues. Unmatched junction bases numbered 6, after V lost 3 bases and J lost 8 bases. The germline gives CDR1 MGHDK, CDR2 SYGVNS.

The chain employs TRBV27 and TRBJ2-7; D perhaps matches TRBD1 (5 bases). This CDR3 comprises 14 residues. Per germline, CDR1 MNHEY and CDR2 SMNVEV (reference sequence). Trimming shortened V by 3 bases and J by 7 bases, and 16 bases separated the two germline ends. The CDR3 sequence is CASSLGRVYGEQYF. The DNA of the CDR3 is TGTGCCAGCAGTTTGGGCAGGGTCTATGGAGAGCAGTACTTC.

The CDR3 spells CASSLQGTGELFF. The CDR3, as DNA: TGTGCCAGCAGCCTACAGGGGACCGGGGAGCTGTTTTTT. The genes are TRBV7-7 and TRBJ2-2, with TRBD1 identical over 7 bases. There are 13 residues in the CDR3. V was clipped by 5 bases and J by 5 bases; unmatched bases: 2. The germline V gene has CDR1 SSHAT and CDR2 FNYEAQ (reference sequence).

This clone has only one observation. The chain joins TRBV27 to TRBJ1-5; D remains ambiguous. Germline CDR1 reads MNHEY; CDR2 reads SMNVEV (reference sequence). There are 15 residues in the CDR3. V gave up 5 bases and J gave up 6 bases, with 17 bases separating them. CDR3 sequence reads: CASSPLPGFSQPQHF. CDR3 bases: TGTGCCAGCAGTCCGCTTCCCGGGTTTAGTCAGCCCCAGCATTTT.

The CDR3 DNA is TGCGCCAGCGGTCAGATTCTAGCGGGAAGCTCCTACAATGAGCAGTTCTTC. Translating it yields CASGQILAGSSYNEQFF. V and J are TRBV4-1 and TRBJ2-1, with TRBD2 matching over 9 bases. The CDR3 spans 17 residues. The trim removed 8 bases at V and 0 bases at J, leaving 11 bases unmatched. Per germline, CDR1 MGHRA and CDR2 YSYEKL.

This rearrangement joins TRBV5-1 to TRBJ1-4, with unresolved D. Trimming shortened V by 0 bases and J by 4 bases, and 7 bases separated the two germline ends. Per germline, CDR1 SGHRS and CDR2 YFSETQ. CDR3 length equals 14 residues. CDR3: CASSLAADNEKLFF. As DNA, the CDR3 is TGCGCCAGCAGCTTGGCAGCTGATAATGAAAAACTGTTTTTT.

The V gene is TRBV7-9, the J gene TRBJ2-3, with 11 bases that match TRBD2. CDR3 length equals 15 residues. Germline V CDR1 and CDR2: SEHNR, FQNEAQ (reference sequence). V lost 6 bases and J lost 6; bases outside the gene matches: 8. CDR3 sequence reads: CASRYLAGGTDTQYF. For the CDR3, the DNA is TGTGCCAGCAGATATCTAGCGGGGGGTACGGATACGCAGTATTTT. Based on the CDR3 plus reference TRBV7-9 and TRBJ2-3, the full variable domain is DTGVSQNPRHKITKRGQNVTFRCDPISEHNRLYWYRQTLGQGPEFLTYFQNEAQLEKSRLLSDRFSAERPKGSFSTLEIQRTEQGDSAMYLCASRYLAGGTDTQYFGPGTRLTVL.

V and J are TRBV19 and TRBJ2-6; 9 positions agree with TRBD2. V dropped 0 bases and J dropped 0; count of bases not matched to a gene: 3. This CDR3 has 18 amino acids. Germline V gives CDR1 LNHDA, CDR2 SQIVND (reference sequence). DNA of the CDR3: TGTGCCAGTAGTATAGAGGGACTAGCACTCTCTGGGGCCAACGTCCTGACTTTC. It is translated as CASSIEGLALSGANVLTF.

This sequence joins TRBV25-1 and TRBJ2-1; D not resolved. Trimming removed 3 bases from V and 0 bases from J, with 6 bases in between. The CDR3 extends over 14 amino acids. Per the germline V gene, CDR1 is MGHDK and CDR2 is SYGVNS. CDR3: CASSDRLSYNEQFF. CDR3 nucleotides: TGTGCCAGCAGTGACCGGCTCTCCTACAATGAGCAGTTCTTC.

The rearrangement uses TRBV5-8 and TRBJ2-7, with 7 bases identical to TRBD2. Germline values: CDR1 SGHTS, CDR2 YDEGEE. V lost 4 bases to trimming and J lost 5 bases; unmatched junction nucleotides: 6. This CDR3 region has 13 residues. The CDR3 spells CASSHGLGDEQYF. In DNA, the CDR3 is TGTGCCAGCAGCCACGGACTAGGCGACGAGCAGTACTTC.

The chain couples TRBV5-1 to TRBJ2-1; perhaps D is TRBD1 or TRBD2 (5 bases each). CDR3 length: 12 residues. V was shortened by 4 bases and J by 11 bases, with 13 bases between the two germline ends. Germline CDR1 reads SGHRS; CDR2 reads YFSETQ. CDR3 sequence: CASSQPGLKQFF. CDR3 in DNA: TGCGCCAGCAGCCAGCCGGGGCTAAAGCAGTTCTTC.

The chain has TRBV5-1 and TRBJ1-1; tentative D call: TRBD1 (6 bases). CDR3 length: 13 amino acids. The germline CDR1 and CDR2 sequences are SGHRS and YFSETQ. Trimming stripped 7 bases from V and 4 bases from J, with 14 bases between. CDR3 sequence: CASLEGGSTEAFF. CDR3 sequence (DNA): TGCGCCAGCTTGGAAGGGGGGTCCACTGAAGCTTTCTTT.

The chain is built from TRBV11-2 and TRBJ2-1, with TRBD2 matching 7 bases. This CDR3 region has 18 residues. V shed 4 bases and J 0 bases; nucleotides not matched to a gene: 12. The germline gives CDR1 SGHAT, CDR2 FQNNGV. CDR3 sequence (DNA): TGTGCCAGCAGCTCCTCGGGGGGAATTAACCCCTCCTACAATGAGCAGTTCTTC. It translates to CASSSSGGINPSYNEQFF.

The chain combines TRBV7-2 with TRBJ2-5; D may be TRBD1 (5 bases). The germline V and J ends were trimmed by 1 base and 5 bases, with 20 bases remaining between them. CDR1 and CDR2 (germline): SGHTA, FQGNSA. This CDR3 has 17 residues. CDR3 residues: CASSLVRGSGVPETQYF. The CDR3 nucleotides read TGTGCCAGCAGCTTAGTAAGGGGATCGGGCGTGCCGGAGACCCAGTACTTC. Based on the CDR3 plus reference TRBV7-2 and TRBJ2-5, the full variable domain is GAGVSQSPSNKVTEKGKDVELRCDPISGHTALYWYRQSLGQGLEFLIYFQGNSAPDKSGLPSDRFSAERTGGSVSTLTIQRTQQEDSAVYLCASSLVRGSGVPETQYFGPGTRLLVL.

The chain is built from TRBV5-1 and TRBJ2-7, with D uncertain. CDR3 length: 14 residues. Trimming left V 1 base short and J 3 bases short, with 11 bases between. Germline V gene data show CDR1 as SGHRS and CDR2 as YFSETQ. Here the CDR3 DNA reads TGCGCCAGCAGCTTGAACAACAGAAACTACGAGCAGTACTTC. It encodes CASSLNNRNYEQYF. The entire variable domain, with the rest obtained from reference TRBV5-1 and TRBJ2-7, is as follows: KAGVTQTPRYLIKTRGQQVTLSCSPISGHRSVSWYQQTPGQGLQFLFEYFSETQRNKGNFPGRFSGRQFSNSRSEMNVSTLELGDSALYLCASSLNNRNYEQYFGPGTRLTVT.